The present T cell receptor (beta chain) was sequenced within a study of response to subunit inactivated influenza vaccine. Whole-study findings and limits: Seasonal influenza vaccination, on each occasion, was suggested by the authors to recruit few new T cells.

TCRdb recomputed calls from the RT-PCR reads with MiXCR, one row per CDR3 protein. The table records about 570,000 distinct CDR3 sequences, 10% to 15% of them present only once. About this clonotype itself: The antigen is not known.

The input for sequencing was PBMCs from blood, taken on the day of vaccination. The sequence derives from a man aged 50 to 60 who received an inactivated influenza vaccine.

The CDR3 spells CASRRFPRAGNTEAFF. DNA for the CDR3: TGTGCCAGCAGACGTTTCCCCCGAGCAGGGAACACTGAAGCTTTCTTT. The genes are TRBV12-3 or TRBV12-4 and TRBJ1-1; no definite D call. V was trimmed by 6 bases and J by 1 base, leaving 18 bases between them. CDR3 size: 16 residues.